The 17 T cell receptor beta chains given below trace back to one sample, sequenced in a study of identical twins. TCRdb ran MiXCR on the 5' RACE reads and lists one entry per CDR3 protein. The sample has 700,000 to 950,000 distinct CDR3 sequences, around 12% seen once. These data also formed part of another study, on yellow fever vaccine responses in identical twins.

The specimen was PBMCs. The receptors here all came from a woman aged 18-30 years in good health.

The chain links TRBV4-1 to TRBJ2-3; 8 positions agree with TRBD1. CDR1 MGHRA and CDR2 YSYEKL come from the germline V gene. The trim removed 4 bases at V and 1 base at J, leaving 10 bases unmatched. The CDR3 is 17 residues long. CDR3 DNA sequence: TGCGCCAGCAGCCGCCGTATCGCGGGACAGGGCACAGATACGCAGTATTTT. This codes for CASSRRIAGQGTDTQYF.

CDR3 in DNA: TGTGCCAGCAGCTCCAAAACAGGGAGGACTGAAGCTTTCTTT. Its protein product is CASSSKTGRTEAFF. The chain carries TRBV7-8 and TRBJ1-1; D perhaps matches TRBD1 (6 bases). V lost 4 bases and J 5 bases, leaving 14 bases between the germline ends. Germline V gives CDR1 SGHVS, CDR2 FQNEAQ. CDR3 size: 14 residues.

This clonotype was seen more than once but under ten times. CDR3 DNA sequence: TGTGCCAGCAGCCGACGAACGGGGGTTAACACCGGGGAGCTGTTTTTT. This encodes CASSRRTGVNTGELFF. The rearrangement joins TRBV3-1 to TRBJ2-2; possibly TRBD2 for D (6 bases). Deletions cut 4 bases from V and 2 bases from J, with 14 bases between. This CDR3 contains 16 residues. CDR1 is LGHDT and CDR2 is YNNKEL in the germline V gene (reference sequence).

This clonotype was seen at least ten times. The CDR3: CSVEVQQETQYF. The CDR3 region has the DNA TGCAGCGTTGAAGTTCAGCAAGAGACCCAGTACTTC. This chain links TRBV29-1 with TRBJ2-5; D gene unclear. The V end was cut by 1 base, the J end by 2 bases, with 5 bases between. The CDR3 extends over 12 amino acids. Germline V gene sequence: CDR1 SQVTM, CDR2 ANQGSEA. Full variable domain (outside the CDR3, taken from reference TRBV29-1 and TRBJ2-5): SAVISQKPSRDICQRGTSLTIQCQVDSQVTMMFWYRQQPGQSLTLIATANQGSEATYESGFVIDKFPISRPNLTFSTLTVSNMSPEDSSIYLCSVEVQQETQYFGPGTRLLVL.

This clonotype was counted a few times. This sequence joins TRBV6-1 and TRBJ2-7, with 7 bases identical to TRBD1. Germline loops: CDR1 MNHNS, CDR2 SASEGT. The V and J ends lost 5 bases and 0 bases, in that order; junction bases with no gene match: 7. The CDR3 is made up of 15 amino acids. CDR3 nucleotides: TGTGCCAGCAGTAAGGGACAGCCCAGCTCCTACGAGCAGTACGTC. It specifies CASSKGQPSSYEQYV.

V and J are TRBV20-1 and TRBJ2-7; D may be TRBD1 (6 bases). Trimming pared 0 bases from V and 4 bases from J, leaving 13 bases between. From germline, CDR1 is DFQATT and CDR2 SNEGSKA (reference sequence). The CDR3 contains 14 residues. The CDR3 coding sequence is TGCAGTGCTAGAGATAGCCAGGGGAATTACGAGCAGTACGTC. Amino acid sequence: CSARDSQGNYEQYV.

This clonotype was picked up a small number of times. The chain uses TRBV3-1 and TRBJ1-2, with D hard to call. Germline assignment: CDR1 LGHDT and CDR2 YNNKEL (reference sequence). V was clipped by 1 base and J by 5 bases, with 17 bases between them. CDR3 length equals 16 residues. In DNA form, the CDR3 reads TGTGCCAGCAGCCAAGGGGCCCTCCTCGGGCCTTATGGCTACACCTTC. This codes for CASSQGALLGPYGYTF. Complete variable domain (other parts from reference TRBV3-1 and TRBJ1-2): DTAVSQTPKYLVTQMGNDKSIKCEQNLGHDTMYWYKQDSKKFLKIMFSYNNKELIINETVPNRFSPKSPDKAHLNLHINSLELGDSAVYFCASSQGALLGPYGYTFGSGTRLTVV.

This clonotype was seen just once. This rearrangement joins TRBV10-3 to TRBJ2-7; D unclear. The CDR3 is 14 amino acids. V was trimmed by 3 bases and J by 3 bases, leaving 12 bases between them. Germline V gene data show CDR1 as ENHRY and CDR2 as SYGVKD. The CDR3 sequence: CAISDVEVYYEQYF. For the CDR3, the DNA is TGTGCCATCAGTGACGTTGAAGTATACTACGAGCAGTACTTC.

This clonotype was detected only a few times. The J gene is TRBJ2-7, the V gene TRBV20-1; 14 nucleotides agree with TRBD2. The CDR3 length is 17 residues. The junction had 10 bases not matched to a gene; V was cut back by 1 base and J by 5 bases. Germline CDR1 is DFQATT and CDR2 is SNEGSKA (reference sequence). CDR3 bases: TGCAGTGCTAGAGCTCGTAGGCAGACTAGCGGGGGGGACGAGCAGTACGTC. It is translated as CSARARRQTSGGDEQYV.

This clonotype has just a few counts. V and J are TRBV27 and TRBJ2-1; unclear D gene. Trimming left V 5 bases short and J 4 bases short, with 15 bases between. Germline V gene sequence: CDR1 MNHEY, CDR2 SMNVEV (reference sequence). This CDR3 comprises 15 residues. CDR3 DNA sequence: TGTGCCAGCAGTCCGACTGAACAGAGGTACAATGAGCAGTTCTTC. This gives the protein CASSPTEQRYNEQFF.

This chain links TRBV12-3 or TRBV12-4 with TRBJ2-7, with TRBD1 matching 9 bases. The CDR3 loop spans 13 amino acids. V lost 9 bases, J lost 4 bases, and 7 bases stayed unmatched. The CDR3 loop reads CARTGQGLYEQYF. The CDR3 coding sequence is TGTGCCAGGACGGGACAGGGTTTGTACGAGCAGTACTTC.

This clonotype was counted only a few times. The gene calls are TRBV28 and TRBJ2-1; a possible D gene is TRBD1 (5 bases). CDR1 is MDHEN and CDR2 is SYDVKM in the germline V gene. The CDR3 has 16 residues. V gave up 2 bases and J gave up 2 bases, with 13 bases separating them. The CDR3 spells CASSLRVRAPYNEQFF. CDR3 bases: TGTGCCAGCAGTTTAAGAGTCAGGGCGCCCTACAATGAGCAGTTCTTC. Full variable domain (missing parts from reference TRBV28 and TRBJ2-1): DVKVTQSSRYLVKRTGEKVFLECVQDMDHENMFWYRQDPGLGLRLIYFSYDVKMKEKGDIPEGYSVSREKKERFSLILESASTNQTSMYLCASSLRVRAPYNEQFFGPGTRLTVL.

This clonotype was seen ten or more times. The CDR3 here is CASSLLEGMAYGYTF. Here the CDR3 DNA reads TGTGCCAGCAGTTTATTAGAGGGCATGGCCTATGGCTACACCTTC. V and J are TRBV28 and TRBJ1-2; D uncertain. The V end was cut by 1 base, the J end by 4 bases, with 13 bases between. There are 15 residues in the CDR3. The germline gives CDR1 MDHEN, CDR2 SYDVKM.

The chain combines TRBV10-2 with TRBJ2-1, with 14 bases fitting TRBD2. CDR1 is WSHSY and CDR2 is SAAADI in the germline V gene. This CDR3 contains 13 residues. Trimming cost V 8 bases and J 9 bases; bases outside gene matches: 3. The CDR3 loop is CASGLAGGFEQFF. CDR3 bases: TGCGCCAGCGGACTAGCGGGAGGTTTTGAGCAGTTCTTC.

The sample holds many counts of this clonotype. The chain is built from TRBV20-1 and TRBJ2-1, with 8 bases that match TRBD1. CDR1 DFQATT and CDR2 SNEGSKA come from the germline V gene (reference sequence). The length of the CDR3 is 14 residues. Trimming at V came to 7 bases and at J to 5 bases, leaving 10 bases not matched to a gene. The CDR3 spells CSDQRQGSHNEQFF. DNA for the CDR3: TGCAGTGATCAGCGACAGGGGAGCCACAATGAGCAGTTCTTC.

This chain uses TRBV6-1 with TRBJ2-2; 8 nucleotides match TRBD1. Germline V gene data show CDR1 as MNHNS and CDR2 as SASEGT. V was pared by 6 bases and J by 7 bases, with 7 bases of the junction left unmatched. The CDR3 loop spans 14 amino acids. The CDR3 is CASRPQTGVGELFF. In DNA form, the CDR3 reads TGTGCCAGCAGACCCCAGACAGGGGTCGGGGAGCTGTTTTTT.

This clonotype was picked up a small number of times. The chain carries TRBV6-1 and TRBJ1-6, with 10 bases aligning to TRBD1. The V gene's germline CDR1 is MNHNS and CDR2 SASEGT. The CDR3 length is 15 residues. J lost 11 bases, V lost 6 bases, and 10 bases had no gene match. The CDR3 region has the DNA TGTGCCAGCAGCAAGGACAGGGGGAAATTTGCACCCCTCCACTTT. Its translation is CASSKDRGKFAPLHF.